Listed below are T cell receptor beta chains from one sample, sequenced in a study of T-cell memory formation after mild COVID-19. TCRdb re-derived calls from the 5' RACE reads in MiXCR, one entry per CDR3 protein. The sample has approximately 340,000 distinct CDR3 sequences, over 10% seen once. Sample: PBMCs or a T cell subset sorted from them (not recorded which). The receptors stem from a man aged 18 to 29 who had mild COVID-19 (a few samples of this study predate the infection). Cell type and time point are not known. CDR3s include the opening cysteine and the closing phenylalanine or tryptophan. Each record gives: D gene, V gene, clone size, J gene, CDR3 protein, CDR3 DNA. A D gene is named only where the DNA matches it firmly. Expanded clones get a size class; other rows say once, few or many, or leave the size out.

d_call: .; v_call: TRBV5-1; clone_size: .; j_call: TRBJ2-7; cdr3_aa: CASRPPTAAYEQYF; cdr3_nt: TGCGCCAGCAGACCACCGACGGCGGCTTACGAGCAGTACTTC
d_call: TRBD1; v_call: TRBV7-6; clone_size: .; j_call: TRBJ1-1; cdr3_aa: CASSPRTGLSNTEAFF; cdr3_nt: TGTGCCAGCAGCCCACGGACAGGGCTGTCGAACACTGAAGCTTTCTTT
d_call: .; v_call: TRBV5-1; clone_size: many; j_call: TRBJ2-1; cdr3_aa: CASSFVEGLGNEQFF; cdr3_nt: TGCGCCAGCAGCTTCGTGGAGGGGTTGGGCAATGAGCAGTTCTTC
d_call: .; v_call: TRBV2; clone_size: .; j_call: TRBJ1-6; cdr3_aa: CASNKGVDSPLHF; cdr3_nt: TGTGCCAGCAATAAGGGGGTCGATTCACCCCTCCACTTT
d_call: .; v_call: TRBV5-1; clone_size: many; j_call: TRBJ2-3; cdr3_aa: CASTQIGTDTQYF; cdr3_nt: TGCGCCAGCACTCAAATTGGGACAGATACGCAGTATTTT
d_call: .; v_call: TRBV12-3/TRBV12-4; clone_size: few; j_call: TRBJ2-1; cdr3_aa: CASRADGEHQFF; cdr3_nt: TGTGCCAGCAGGGCCGACGGCGAGCACCAGTTCTTC
d_call: TRBD1; v_call: TRBV5-1; clone_size: .; j_call: TRBJ2-3; cdr3_aa: CASIQRDRVGDTQYF; cdr3_nt: TGCGCCAGCATCCAACGCGACAGGGTAGGAGATACGCAGTATTTT
d_call: .; v_call: TRBV10-3; clone_size: few; j_call: TRBJ2-1; cdr3_aa: CAISTRGGEQFF; cdr3_nt: TGTGCCATATCGACAAGGGGTGGTGAGCAGTTCTTC
d_call: .; v_call: TRBV20-1; clone_size: many; j_call: TRBJ2-2; cdr3_aa: CSLTGGRELFF; cdr3_nt: TGCAGCCTGACGGGGGGCCGGGAGCTGTTTTTT
d_call: .; v_call: TRBV19; clone_size: .; j_call: TRBJ2-1; cdr3_aa: CASSIDQGTNSEQFF; cdr3_nt: TGTGCCAGTAGTATAGATCAGGGCACCAACAGTGAGCAGTTCTTC
d_call: TRBD1; v_call: TRBV7-2; clone_size: .; j_call: TRBJ1-2; cdr3_aa: CASSRGGRDYGYTF; cdr3_nt: TGTGCCAGCAGCCGAGGGGGCAGGGACTATGGCTACACCTTC
d_call: .; v_call: TRBV5-5; clone_size: .; j_call: TRBJ1-6; cdr3_aa: CASSEVISSYNSPLHF; cdr3_nt: TGTGCCAGCAGCGAGGTTATAAGCTCCTATAATTCACCCCTCCACTTT
d_call: TRBD2; v_call: TRBV5-1; clone_size: few; j_call: TRBJ2-3; cdr3_aa: CASVLAAGPPGTDTQYF; cdr3_nt: TGCGCCAGCGTCCTAGCGGCGGGTCCCCCTGGCACAGATACGCAGTATTTT
d_call: .; v_call: TRBV4-3; clone_size: many; j_call: TRBJ2-5; cdr3_aa: CASSQDNTETQYF; cdr3_nt: TGCGCCAGCAGCCAAGATAACACGGAGACCCAGTACTTC
d_call: TRBD1; v_call: TRBV12-3/TRBV12-4; clone_size: few; j_call: TRBJ2-1; cdr3_aa: CASTRTGDGNEQFF; cdr3_nt: TGTGCCAGCACCAGGACAGGGGATGGGAATGAGCAGTTCTTC